This T cell receptor beta chain emerged from a study of cytomegalovirus exposure and HLA in healthy donors. With V trimmed by 2 bases and J by 6 bases, 4 bases remained unmatched. The CDR3 totals 14 residues. Germline CDR1 is KGHSH and CDR2 is LQKENI. In the PCR, 60 Vbeta and 13 Jbeta primers were used. Sequenced by immunoSEQ multiplex PCR; TCRdb stores in-frame clones only, minus some. The sample lists fewer than 200,000 clones, 73% occurring once. The sequence came from a woman aged 18-29 years in good health and CMV-seropositive. The chain carries TRBV18 and TRBJ1-2, with 9 bases matching TRBD1. The sample was PBMCs. The CDR3 sequence: CASSPGTGSDGYTF. The DNA of the CDR3 is TGTGCCAGCTCACCAGGGACAGGGTCAGATGGCTACACCTTC.